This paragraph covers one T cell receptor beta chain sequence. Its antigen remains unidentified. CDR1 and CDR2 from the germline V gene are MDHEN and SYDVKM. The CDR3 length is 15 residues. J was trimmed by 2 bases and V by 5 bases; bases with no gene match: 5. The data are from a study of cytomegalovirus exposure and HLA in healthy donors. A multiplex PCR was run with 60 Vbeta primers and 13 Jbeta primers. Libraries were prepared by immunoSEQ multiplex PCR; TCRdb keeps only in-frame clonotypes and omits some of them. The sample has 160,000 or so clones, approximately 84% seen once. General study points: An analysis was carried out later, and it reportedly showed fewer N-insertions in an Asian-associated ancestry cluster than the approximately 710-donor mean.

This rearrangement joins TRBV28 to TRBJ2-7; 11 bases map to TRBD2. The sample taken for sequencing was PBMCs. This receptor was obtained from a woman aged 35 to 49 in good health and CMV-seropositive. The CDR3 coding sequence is TGTGCCAGCAGTCCTCCGGGACTAGCGGCCTACGAGCAGTACTTC. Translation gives CASSPPGLAAYEQYF.